One and the same sample provided the 25 T cell receptor beta chains below, sequenced in a study of OX40 agonist ivuxolimab in advanced cancers. TCRdb keeps only in-frame clones here, not all; method: immunoSEQ multiplex PCR. The table shows fewer than 80,000 clones, with approximately 91% occurring only once. The sample consisted of CD4+ or CD8+ T cells sorted from blood, taken in a trial of the OX40 agonist ivuxolimab. The receptor source for this set is an adult with an advanced solid tumor such as melanoma, head and neck, liver or kidney cancer.

The rearrangement links TRBV1 to TRBJ2-3; the DNA was not compared with TRBD2, the D call given in the table. TRBV1 is deemed a pseudogene. This CDR3 has 16 residues. The CDR3 region is CTSSQGSGGWSDTQYF. The CDR3 bases are TGCACCAGCAGCCAAGGGTCGGGAGGATGGTCAGATACGCAGTATTTT.

This rearrangement joins TRBV6-6 to TRBJ1-1; no definite D call. Per the germline V gene, CDR1 is MNHNY and CDR2 is SVGAGI (reference sequence). This CDR3 has 12 residues. With 4 bases removed from V and 4 bases from J, the gap between germline ends came to 7 bases. This chain's CDR3 is CASSLTGTEAFF. As DNA, the CDR3 is TGTGCCAGCAGTTTAACGGGCACTGAAGCTTTCTTT.

The chain links TRBV10-2 to TRBJ2-7; D remains ambiguous. CDR3 size: 13 residues. V lost 3 bases and J 2 bases, leaving 8 bases between the germline ends. CDR1 WSHSY and CDR2 SAAADI come from the germline V gene. DNA of the CDR3: TGCGCCAGCAGTGACTGGCTAGCCTACGAGCAGTACTTC. Encoded protein: CASSDWLAYEQYF.

The chain uses TRBV28 and TRBJ2-2; 9 bases are a match to TRBD1. The length of the CDR3 is 17 residues. The germline V gene encodes CDR1 MDHEN and CDR2 SYDVKM. V shed 4 bases and J 2 bases; nucleotides not matched to a gene: 8. In nucleotides, the CDR3 is TGTGCCAGCAGTTCCGGGACAGGGTTCAGTAACACCGGGGAGCTGTTTTTT. Translation gives CASSSGTGFSNTGELFF. Combining the CDR3 with reference TRBV28 and TRBJ2-2 gives the whole variable domain DVKVTQSSRYLVKRTGEKVFLECVQDMDHENMFWYRQDPGLGLRLIYFSYDVKMKEKGDIPEGYSVSREKKERFSLILESASTNQTSMYLCASSSGTGFSNTGELFFGEGSRLTVL.

The V and J genes are TRBV5-1 and TRBJ2-3; D possibly corresponds to TRBD1 (6 bases). V lost 0 bases to trimming and J lost 2 bases, with 13 bases between them. The length of the CDR3 is 16 residues. CDR1 and CDR2 from the germline V gene are SGHRS and YFSETQ. The CDR3 protein is CASSLELRDTTDTQYF. In nucleotides, the CDR3 is TGCGCCAGCAGCTTGGAACTACGGGACACCACAGATACGCAGTATTTT.

This sequence joins TRBV28 and TRBJ2-7; the D gene is possibly TRBD2 (6 bases). V was trimmed by 2 bases and J by 5 bases, leaving 13 bases between them. The CDR3 has 14 amino acids. Germline V gene data show CDR1 as MDHEN and CDR2 as SYDVKM. The CDR3, as DNA: TGTGCCAGCAGTTTACTTGGGACTGCCCACGAGCAGTACTTC. The encoded protein is CASSLLGTAHEQYF. Full variable domain (missing parts from reference TRBV28 and TRBJ2-7): DVKVTQSSRYLVKRTGEKVFLECVQDMDHENMFWYRQDPGLGLRLIYFSYDVKMKEKGDIPEGYSVSREKKERFSLILESASTNQTSMYLCASSLLGTAHEQYFGPGTRLTVT.

The chain is built from TRBV7-9 and TRBJ1-1; TRBD1 might be the D (5 bases). Deletions cut 5 bases from V and 5 bases from J, with 9 bases between. Per germline, CDR1 SEHNR and CDR2 FQNEAQ (reference sequence). The CDR3 spans 12 residues. CDR3 region: CASSPGDTEAFF. As DNA, the CDR3 is TGTGCCAGCAGCCCGGGGGATACTGAAGCTTTCTTT. The whole variable domain, remainder taken from reference TRBV7-9 and TRBJ1-1, is DTGVSQNPRHKITKRGQNVTFRCDPISEHNRLYWYRQTLGQGPEFLTYFQNEAQLEKSRLLSDRFSAERPKGSFSTLEIQRTEQGDSAMYLCASSPGDTEAFFGQGTRLTVV.

This clone showed up just once. The chain joins TRBV28 to TRBJ1-2; D not certain. CDR1 and CDR2 from the germline V gene are MDHEN and SYDVKM. V lost 5 bases, J lost 8 bases, and 18 bases lay in between. CDR3 length: 14 amino acids. The DNA of the CDR3 is TGTGCCAGCAGTCACGACCGAGAGTCATGGGGCTACACCTTC. Protein sequence: CASSHDRESWGYTF.

This clone was counted only a few times. The chain uses TRBV5-6 and TRBJ1-5; D gene ambiguous. Germline V lookup: CDR1 SGHDT, CDR2 YYEEEE. Trimming left V 0 bases short and J 12 bases short, with 10 bases between. The CDR3 contains 12 residues. DNA for the CDR3: TGTGCCAGCAGCTTGGTTGACGGGCTCCAGCATTTT. Amino acids: CASSLVDGLQHF.

This sequence joins TRBV6-5 and TRBJ2-3; a possible D gene is TRBD2 (6 bases). The germline V and J ends were trimmed by 6 bases and 4 bases, with 14 bases remaining between them. This CDR3 is 14 amino acids long. Per germline, CDR1 MNHEY and CDR2 SVGAGI. CDR3 coding DNA: TGTGCCAGCAGCCCCCCGGGGGAGTCAGATACGCAGTATTTT. Amino acid sequence: CASSPPGESDTQYF.

The rearrangement uses TRBV5-1 and TRBJ2-1; D is undetermined. Trimming shortened V by 0 bases and J by 9 bases, and 7 bases separated the two germline ends. Germline values: CDR1 SGHRS, CDR2 YFSETQ. The CDR3 extends over 12 amino acids. CDR3 loop: CASSLVRVEQFF. The CDR3, as DNA: TGCGCCAGCAGCTTGGTTCGGGTTGAGCAGTTCTTC.

This clone was detected once. V is TRBV7-2 and J is TRBJ2-7; D remains unclear. Germline values: CDR1 SGHTA, CDR2 FQGNSA. Trimming took 6 bases from V and 2 from J, leaving 11 bases between them. This CDR3 region has 13 residues. As DNA, the CDR3 is TGTGCCAGCAGGGCAGACGGTACCTACGAGCAGTACTTC. Its translation is CASRADGTYEQYF.

In its sample, this clone was seen once. The chain recombines TRBV2 with TRBJ2-1; D perhaps matches TRBD2 (6 bases). Looked up from germline, CDR1 is SNHLY and CDR2 is FYNNEI. This CDR3 is built from 16 residues. Between the trimmed V and J ends, which lost 4 bases and 6 bases, there was a span of 19 bases. The CDR3 here is CASSARDRRRFNEQFF. CDR3 nucleotides: TGTGCCAGCAGTGCGCGGGATCGGCGGCGGTTCAATGAGCAGTTCTTC.

The chain employs TRBV4-2 and TRBJ1-1; tentatively, D is TRBD1 (5 bases). Trimming stripped 0 bases from V and 5 bases from J, with 16 bases between. Germline CDR1 and CDR2: LGHNA and YNFKEQ. This CDR3 has 16 amino acids. CDR3 in amino acids: CASSQDLSPGGTEAFF. The CDR3 DNA follows: TGTGCCAGCAGCCAAGATCTGAGCCCCGGGGGGACTGAAGCTTTCTTT.

This clone was observed a handful of times. The rearrangement uses TRBV27 and TRBJ2-7; weak D call: TRBD2 (5 bases). This CDR3 is 14 amino acids long. V was shortened by 2 bases and J by 2 bases, with 10 bases between the two germline ends. Per germline, CDR1 MNHEY and CDR2 SMNVEV (reference sequence). The CDR3 is CASSLVGETYEQYF. CDR3 in DNA: TGTGCCAGCAGTTTAGTCGGGGAAACCTACGAGCAGTACTTC.

This clone was recorded once. The chain couples TRBV9 to TRBJ1-1; a possible D gene is TRBD1 (5 bases). The V end was cut by 3 bases, the J end by 4 bases, with 10 bases between. Germline V CDR1 and CDR2: SGDLS, YYNGEE. CDR3 length equals 13 residues. This CDR3 reads CASSDSGGTEAFF. In DNA, the CDR3 is TGTGCCAGCAGCGACTCTGGGGGCACTGAAGCTTTCTTT.

The J gene is TRBJ2-6, the V gene TRBV7-3; possible D gene TRBD1, 5 bases. The V end lost 2 bases, the J end lost 0 bases, and 17 bases lay between the germline ends. The CDR3 totals 19 residues. Germline CDR1 SGHTA, CDR2 FQGTGA. DNA for the CDR3: TGTGCCAGCAGCTTATACACAAGACAGATATCCTCTGGGGCCAACGTCCTGACTTTC. Translated: CASSLYTRQISSGANVLTF.

The chain combines TRBV6-5 with TRBJ1-3; a possible D gene is TRBD1 (6 bases). The CDR3 has 14 amino acids. Germline V gene sequence: CDR1 MNHEY, CDR2 SVGAGI. The V and J ends lost 5 bases and 5 bases respectively, with 13 bases between them. The CDR3 here is CASSPVRGRNTIYF. CDR3 sequence (DNA): TGTGCCAGCAGTCCCGTCAGGGGACGAAACACCATATATTTT.

The chain is built from TRBV7-9 and TRBJ2-1, with 10 bases aligning to TRBD2. In germline, CDR1 is SEHNR, CDR2 FQNEAQ (reference sequence). The junction had 9 bases not matched to a gene; V was cut back by 4 bases and J by 9 bases. The CDR3 totals 15 residues. This CDR3 is CASSSLAGENPEQFF. DNA of the CDR3: TGTGCCAGCAGCTCGCTAGCGGGAGAGAACCCTGAGCAGTTCTTC.

The chain combines TRBV5-5 with TRBJ2-2, with D perhaps being TRBD1 or TRBD2 (6 bases each). CDR1 and CDR2 from the germline V gene are SGHKS and YYEKEE (reference sequence). V lost 0 bases and J lost 12, with 18 bases in between. The CDR3 contains 15 residues. In DNA form, the CDR3 reads TGTGCCAGCAGCTTGGCCGTAACAGGGAGGTCGCAGCTGTTTTTT. Amino acid sequence: CASSLAVTGRSQLFF.

As for this clone: The sample holds other DNA sequences that translate to the same CDR3. The rearrangement uses TRBV7-3 and TRBJ2-3, with a tentative D call TRBD1 (6 bases). The V gene lost 5 bases and the J gene lost 0 bases, with 12 bases spanning the gap. In germline, CDR1 is SGHTA, CDR2 FQGTGA. The CDR3 length is 15 residues. The CDR3 DNA sequence: TGTGCCAGCAGCCCCGGGACATCTAGCACAGATACGCAGTATTTT. This encodes CASSPGTSSTDTQYF.

In this sample, this clone turned up once. The chain uses TRBV27 and TRBJ1-1; no firm D call. V lost 0 bases to trimming and J lost 0 bases, with 8 bases between them. The germline V gene has CDR1 MNHEY and CDR2 SMNVEV (reference sequence). The CDR3 covers 15 residues. CDR3 amino acids: CASSLSEALNTEAFF. The CDR3 DNA reads TGTGCCAGCAGTTTATCGGAAGCGTTGAACACTGAAGCTTTCTTT.

This chain joins TRBV27 and TRBJ2-5, with 10 bases identical to TRBD2. Germline assignment: CDR1 MNHEY and CDR2 SMNVEV (reference sequence). The CDR3 contains 15 residues. With V trimmed by 2 bases and J by 6 bases, 6 bases remained unmatched. CDR3 DNA sequence: TGTGCCAGCAGTTTAGCTAGCGGGAGCTTGCAGACCCAGTACTTC. It yields the protein CASSLASGSLQTQYF.

Details on this clone: At one of its ends the junction is not consistent with the germline gene, which may arise from a read error. This chain joins TRBV4-1 and TRBJ1-2; 7 nucleotides align to TRBD1. The CDR3 runs to 16 residues. Germline lookup yields CDR1 MGHRA and CDR2 YSYEKL. The CDR3 sequence: CTSSQEDRANNYGYTF. In nucleotides, the CDR3 is TGCACCAGCAGCCAGGAAGACAGGGCTAATAACTATGGCTACACCTTC.

The chain links TRBV7-6 to TRBJ2-2, with D unclear. V lost 1 base and J lost 3, with 3 bases in between. Germline CDR1 reads SGHVS; CDR2 reads FNYEAQ. This CDR3 comprises 13 residues. Written as DNA, the CDR3 is TGTGCCAGCAGCTTAGGGGACACCGGGGAGCTGTTTTTT. Its translation: CASSLGDTGELFF.